The rows below give T cell receptor beta chains drawn from one sample of a study of follicular helper T cells after annual influenza vaccination. TCRdb keeps only in-frame clones here, not all; method: immunoSEQ multiplex PCR. Seen here are almost 7,000 clones, less than 90% observed once, and the top ten hold 0.5% to 0.6%. This specimen consisted of CXCR5- memory CD4+ T cells sorted from blood, obtained 7 days after influenza vaccination. The receptors here all came from an adult who received the influenza vaccine. The CDR3 runs from the conserved cysteine through the conserved F or W. Each record gives: V gene, CDR3 length, clone size, D gene, J gene, CDR3 protein, CDR3 DNA. A D gene is named only where the DNA matches it firmly. Clone size is stated in some rows and not others, as once, few, many or a class when expanded.

v_gene: TRBV5-1; len: 15; abundance: .; d_gene: TRBD2; j_gene: TRBJ2-1; CDR3aa: CASSLEAGAYNEQFF; CDR3nt: TGCGCCAGCAGCTTGGAAGCGGGAGCCTACAATGAGCAGTTCTTC
v_gene: TRBV7-2; len: 16; abundance: .; d_gene: TRBD2; j_gene: TRBJ2-1; CDR3aa: CASSLAGTNPYNEQFF; CDR3nt: TGTGCCAGCAGCTTAGCTGGGACTAACCCTTACAATGAGCAGTTCTTC
v_gene: TRBV6-6; len: 16; abundance: .; d_gene: .; j_gene: TRBJ2-2; CDR3aa: CASSQIRRTNTGELFF; CDR3nt: TGTGCCAGCAGCCAGATCAGGAGAACGAACACCGGGGAGCTGTTTTTT
v_gene: TRBV19; len: 13; abundance: .; d_gene: .; j_gene: TRBJ2-5; CDR3aa: CASSPTDQETQYF; CDR3nt: TGTGCCAGTAGTCCGACAGACCAAGAGACCCAGTACTTC
v_gene: TRBV28; len: 17; abundance: .; d_gene: .; j_gene: TRBJ1-5; CDR3aa: CASRIGHISWGNQPQHF; CDR3nt: TGTGCCAGCAGAATAGGTCACATTAGCTGGGGCAATCAGCCCCAGCATTTT
v_gene: TRBV6-5; len: 15; abundance: .; d_gene: TRBD2; j_gene: TRBJ2-1; CDR3aa: CASRPGLAGSNEQFF; CDR3nt: TGTGCCAGCAGACCCGGACTAGCGGGATCCAATGAGCAGTTCTTC
v_gene: TRBV5-1; len: 14; abundance: .; d_gene: TRBD1; j_gene: TRBJ1-2; CDR3aa: CASSLAWTGNGYTF; CDR3nt: TGCGCCAGCAGCCTAGCTTGGACAGGGAATGGCTACACCTTC
v_gene: TRBV4-1; len: 14; abundance: .; d_gene: .; j_gene: TRBJ2-7; CDR3aa: CASSQVVLSYEQYF; CDR3nt: TGCGCCAGCAGCCAAGTAGTCCTTTCCTACGAGCAGTACTTC
v_gene: TRBV27; len: 13; abundance: .; d_gene: .; j_gene: TRBJ2-6; CDR3aa: CASSLSGANVLTF; CDR3nt: TGTGCCAGCAGTTTATCTGGGGCCAACGTCCTGACTTTC
v_gene: TRBV7-8; len: 16; abundance: .; d_gene: TRBD1; j_gene: TRBJ1-4; CDR3aa: CASSLRSGQGNEKLFF; CDR3nt: TGTGCCAGCAGCCTAAGGTCCGGACAGGGTAATGAAAAACTGTTTTTT
v_gene: TRBV27; len: 14; abundance: .; d_gene: TRBD1; j_gene: TRBJ1-1; CDR3aa: CASSLSGTGGTAFF; CDR3nt: TGTGCCAGCAGTTTATCTGGGACAGGGGGGACAGCTTTCTTT
v_gene: TRBV18; len: 15; abundance: few; d_gene: .; j_gene: TRBJ1-1; CDR3aa: CASSLGQGSGTEAFF; CDR3nt: TGTGCCAGCTCCCTCGGGCAGGGTTCTGGCACTGAAGCTTTCTTT
v_gene: TRBV21-1; len: 17; abundance: .; d_gene: .; j_gene: TRBJ2-2; CDR3aa: CASSKGSDELEAGELFF; CDR3nt: TGTGCCAGCAGCAAAGGGTCGGACGAGCTGGAGGCCGGGGAGCTGTTTTTT
v_gene: TRBV9; len: 14; abundance: .; d_gene: .; j_gene: TRBJ2-1; CDR3aa: CASSVGYGANEQFF; CDR3nt: TGTGCCAGCAGCGTGGGTTACGGGGCCAATGAGCAGTTCTTC
v_gene: TRBV2; len: 12; abundance: .; d_gene: .; j_gene: TRBJ2-4; CDR3aa: CASSAVRNIQYF; CDR3nt: TGTGCCAGCAGTGCAGTCCGAAACATTCAGTACTTC
v_gene: TRBV28; len: 15; abundance: once; d_gene: .; j_gene: TRBJ1-1; CDR3aa: CASSLRGTVNTEAFF; CDR3nt: TGTGCCAGCAGTTTACGCGGGACGGTGAACACTGAAGCTTTCTTT
v_gene: TRBV29-1; len: 12; abundance: .; d_gene: TRBD1; j_gene: TRBJ2-1; CDR3aa: CSVSGTGNEQFF; CDR3nt: TGCAGCGTCTCCGGGACAGGGAATGAGCAGTTCTTC
v_gene: TRBV6-5; len: 14; abundance: .; d_gene: .; j_gene: TRBJ1-5; CDR3aa: CASSYSLGNQPQHF; CDR3nt: TGTGCCAGCAGTTACTCGTTAGGCAATCAGCCCCAGCATTTT
v_gene: TRBV5-1; len: 17; abundance: .; d_gene: TRBD1; j_gene: TRBJ1-4; CDR3aa: CASTNGAGGLFNEKLFF; CDR3nt: TGCGCCAGCACTAACGGGGCAGGGGGCCTCTTTAATGAAAAACTGTTTTTT
v_gene: TRBV15; len: 14; abundance: .; d_gene: TRBD2; j_gene: TRBJ2-1; CDR3aa: CATSLRTSGNEQFF; CDR3nt: TGTGCCACCAGCCTTCGGACTAGCGGTAATGAGCAGTTCTTC
v_gene: TRBV28; len: 14; abundance: .; d_gene: TRBD1; j_gene: TRBJ1-4; CDR3aa: CASSFGTVNEKLFF; CDR3nt: TGTGCCAGCAGTTTCGGGACAGTAAATGAAAAACTGTTTTTT
v_gene: TRBV11-3; len: 15; abundance: .; d_gene: .; j_gene: TRBJ2-1; CDR3aa: CASSPHMGSYNEQFF; CDR3nt: TGTGCCAGCAGCCCCCACATGGGATCCTACAATGAGCAGTTCTTC
v_gene: TRBV10-3; len: 14; abundance: .; d_gene: .; j_gene: TRBJ2-1; CDR3aa: CAISDTQETNEQFF; CDR3nt: TGTGCCATCAGTGATACGCAGGAGACCAATGAGCAGTTCTTC
v_gene: TRBV28; len: 14; abundance: once; d_gene: TRBD2; j_gene: TRBJ2-5; CDR3aa: CAAIGAGGQETQYF; CDR3nt: TGTGCGGCGATTGGGGCGGGGGGACAAGAGACCCAGTACTTC
v_gene: TRBV11-2; len: 18; abundance: few; d_gene: .; j_gene: TRBJ2-6; CDR3aa: CASSLVAGGSSGANVLTF; CDR3nt: TGTGCCAGCAGCTTAGTGGCAGGCGGTTCCTCTGGGGCCAACGTCCTGACTTTC
v_gene: TRBV6-6; len: 13; abundance: .; d_gene: TRBD1; j_gene: TRBJ1-1; CDR3aa: CASRRTGSTEAFF; CDR3nt: TGTGCCAGCAGGAGGACAGGGTCCACTGAAGCTTTCTTT
v_gene: TRBV28; len: 14; abundance: .; d_gene: .; j_gene: TRBJ2-3; CDR3aa: CASSKLGTGDTQYF; CDR3nt: TGTGCCAGCAGCAAACTAGGGACCGGAGATACGCAGTATTTT
v_gene: TRBV19; len: 22; abundance: .; d_gene: TRBD2; j_gene: TRBJ2-3; CDR3aa: CASSISLFGLAGRPSSTDTQYF; CDR3nt: TGTGCCAGTAGTATATCGTTATTCGGACTAGCGGGGAGACCATCTAGCACAGATACGCAGTATTTT
v_gene: TRBV15; len: 15; abundance: .; d_gene: .; j_gene: TRBJ2-1; CDR3aa: CATSRDRAAPTEQFF; CDR3nt: TGTGCCACCAGCAGAGACCGGGCGGCCCCTACTGAGCAGTTCTTC
v_gene: TRBV5-1; len: 15; abundance: .; d_gene: TRBD1; j_gene: TRBJ1-4; CDR3aa: CASSGQGAAHEKLFF; CDR3nt: TGCGCCAGCAGCGGACAGGGGGCTGCTCATGAAAAACTGTTTTTT
v_gene: TRBV19; len: 14; abundance: .; d_gene: .; j_gene: TRBJ2-7; CDR3aa: CASTEDLFTYEQYF; CDR3nt: TGTGCCAGTACGGAGGACCTGTTCACCTACGAGCAGTACTTC
v_gene: TRBV30; len: 16; abundance: .; d_gene: .; j_gene: TRBJ2-1; CDR3aa: CAWSVGSRRDHNEQFF; CDR3nt: TGTGCCTGGAGTGTAGGGTCTCGGAGGGATCACAATGAGCAGTTCTTC
v_gene: TRBV6-5; len: 14; abundance: .; d_gene: .; j_gene: TRBJ2-2; CDR3aa: CASRRTVNTGELFF; CDR3nt: TGTGCCAGCAGGCGGACAGTGAACACCGGGGAGCTGTTTTTT
v_gene: TRBV19; len: 14; abundance: .; d_gene: .; j_gene: TRBJ2-7; CDR3aa: CASSPHDSSYEQYF; CDR3nt: TGTGCCAGTAGTCCCCACGACAGCTCCTACGAGCAGTACTTC
v_gene: TRBV6-5; len: 16; abundance: .; d_gene: .; j_gene: TRBJ2-7; CDR3aa: CASSYLGRASSYEQYF; CDR3nt: TGTGCCAGCAGTTATTTGGGGCGGGCCAGCTCCTACGAGCAGTACTTC
v_gene: TRBV29-1; len: 13; abundance: few; d_gene: .; j_gene: TRBJ1-1; CDR3aa: CSAERGGGTEAFF; CDR3nt: TGCAGCGCCGAAAGGGGCGGGGGGACTGAAGCTTTCTTT
v_gene: TRBV5-1; len: 15; abundance: .; d_gene: .; j_gene: TRBJ2-3; CDR3aa: CASSSDSARTDTQYF; CDR3nt: TGCGCCAGCAGCTCGGACTCGGCGCGCACAGATACGCAGTATTTT
v_gene: TRBV7-6; len: 16; abundance: .; d_gene: .; j_gene: TRBJ2-5; CDR3aa: CASSFTSLPKQETQYF; CDR3nt: TGTGCCAGCAGCTTTACTAGCCTCCCGAAGCAAGAGACCCAGTACTTC
v_gene: TRBV11-2; len: 16; abundance: few; d_gene: .; j_gene: TRBJ1-2; CDR3aa: CASRRGGGRGRDGYTF; CDR3nt: TGTGCCAGCAGAAGAGGAGGGGGGCGAGGTCGAGATGGCTACACCTTC
v_gene: TRBV19; len: 15; abundance: .; d_gene: .; j_gene: TRBJ2-6; CDR3aa: CASRDRASGANVLTF; CDR3nt: TGTGCCAGTAGAGACAGAGCCTCTGGGGCCAACGTCCTGACTTTC
v_gene: TRBV2; len: 13; abundance: .; d_gene: .; j_gene: TRBJ1-1; CDR3aa: CASSVGPNTEAFF; CDR3nt: TGTGCCAGCAGTGTCGGCCCGAACACTGAAGCTTTCTTT
v_gene: TRBV6-4; len: 13; abundance: .; d_gene: .; j_gene: TRBJ2-3; CDR3aa: CASSEEGTDTQYF; CDR3nt: TGTGCCAGCAGTGAGGAAGGCACAGATACGCAGTATTTT
v_gene: TRBV28; len: 15; abundance: .; d_gene: .; j_gene: TRBJ2-2; CDR3aa: CASSRWTSPGGELFF; CDR3nt: TGTGCCAGCAGCCGATGGACGAGCCCAGGCGGGGAGCTGTTTTTT
v_gene: TRBV5-1; len: 15; abundance: .; d_gene: TRBD1; j_gene: TRBJ1-1; CDR3aa: CASRSWTGLNTEAFF; CDR3nt: TGCGCCAGCAGATCCTGGACAGGTTTGAACACTGAAGCTTTCTTT
v_gene: TRBV6-6; len: 15; abundance: .; d_gene: .; j_gene: TRBJ1-4; CDR3aa: CASSLQDATNEKLFF; CDR3nt: TGTGCCAGCAGTTTACAGGACGCAACTAATGAAAAACTGTTTTTT
v_gene: TRBV4-2; len: 16; abundance: .; d_gene: TRBD1; j_gene: TRBJ2-7; CDR3aa: CASSQEGTANTYEQYF; CDR3nt: TGTGCCAGCAGCCAAGAAGGGACAGCCAACACCTACGAGCAGTACTTC
v_gene: TRBV5-1; len: 15; abundance: .; d_gene: .; j_gene: TRBJ2-6; CDR3aa: CASSLQETGANVLTF; CDR3nt: TGCGCCAGCAGCTTACAGGAAACTGGGGCCAACGTCCTGACTTTC
v_gene: TRBV6-4; len: 17; abundance: .; d_gene: TRBD1; j_gene: TRBJ1-2; CDR3aa: CASRPSQGTYANYGYTF; CDR3nt: TGTGCCAGCAGACCCTCACAGGGGACATATGCTAACTATGGCTACACCTTC
v_gene: TRBV29-1; len: 10; abundance: .; d_gene: .; j_gene: TRBJ1-1; CDR3aa: CSALEVGAFF; CDR3nt: TGCAGCGCCCTGGAGGTGGGTGCTTTCTTT
v_gene: TRBV19; len: 15; abundance: .; d_gene: TRBD1; j_gene: TRBJ1-5; CDR3aa: CASSTQGVSNQPQHF; CDR3nt: TGTGCCAGTAGTACTCAGGGGGTTAGCAATCAGCCCCAGCATTTT
v_gene: TRBV7-8; len: 18; abundance: .; d_gene: .; j_gene: TRBJ1-3; CDR3aa: CASSLVRLDSHSGNTIYF; CDR3nt: TGTGCCAGCAGCTTAGTCCGCCTAGACAGTCACTCTGGAAACACCATATATTTT
v_gene: TRBV14; len: 13; abundance: .; d_gene: .; j_gene: TRBJ2-2; CDR3aa: CASSRQVGGELFF; CDR3nt: TGTGCCAGCAGCCGACAGGTCGGCGGGGAGCTGTTTTTT
v_gene: TRBV6-1; len: 14; abundance: .; d_gene: .; j_gene: TRBJ1-5; CDR3aa: CASSAGAGNQPQHF; CDR3nt: TGTGCCAGCAGTGCGGGGGCGGGCAATCAGCCCCAGCATTTT
v_gene: TRBV15; len: 15; abundance: .; d_gene: TRBD1; j_gene: TRBJ1-1; CDR3aa: CATSSLADRAPEAFF; CDR3nt: TGTGCCACCAGCTCCCTGGCCGACAGGGCGCCAGAAGCTTTCTTT
v_gene: TRBV4-2; len: 16; abundance: .; d_gene: .; j_gene: TRBJ1-4; CDR3aa: CASSHSQGGGNEKLFF; CDR3nt: TGTGCCAGCAGCCATTCCCAAGGGGGGGGGAATGAAAAACTGTTTTTT
v_gene: TRBV2; len: 15; abundance: .; d_gene: TRBD2; j_gene: TRBJ2-3; CDR3aa: CASRGRESTTDTQYF; CDR3nt: TGTGCCAGCAGGGGGAGGGAATCTACCACAGATACGCAGTATTTT
v_gene: TRBV19; len: 13; abundance: .; d_gene: .; j_gene: TRBJ1-4; CDR3aa: CASSMGRDEKLFF; CDR3nt: TGTGCCAGTAGTATGGGCAGGGATGAAAAACTGTTTTTT